The T cell receptor (beta chain) under discussion was sequenced for a study of blood T cells in healthy people across ages. Study details: For every two T cells, template switching captured about one barcoded beta molecule.

V lost 6 bases and J 5 bases, leaving 14 bases between the germline ends. From germline, CDR1 is MNHEY and CDR2 SVGEGT. This CDR3 region has 13 residues. No fewer than 7 million PBMCs went into each sample. Per sample, at least 5 micrograms of total RNA were extracted. PCR was performed a second time for about 7 to 12 cycles using a sample-barcoded 5' primer and a J-beta primer mix. TCRdb re-analysed the 5' RACE reads in MiXCR, keeping a single row per CDR3 protein. The sample gives 1.4 million or so distinct CDR3 sequences, about 42% of which show up once; approximately 4.1% is in the top ten. The chain recombines TRBV6-2 or TRBV6-3 with TRBJ2-7, with D perhaps TRBD1 (6 bases). The material sequenced was blood. This receptor was identified in a woman under 30 in good health. The CDR3 DNA reads TGTGCCAGCAGATCGACAGGTGTCAACGAGCAGTACTTC. Translation: CASRSTGVNEQYF.